The clone carrying this T cell receptor beta chain was detected a few times. As yet, its antigen is unknown. A read error may be the cause here, since a much bigger clone is one base away. Uncontrolled infection, other autoimmune disease, pregnancy or lactation barred patients from enrollment. This sample is drawn from a study of T cells in Graves' hyperthyroidism and ophthalmopathy. Germline CDR1 is SGHRS and CDR2 is YFSETQ. The CDR3 consists of 16 residues. Study-level points and caveats: The model forecast ophthalmopathy, anticipating it by a median roughly 6.3 months before onset. Most thyroid-expanded clonotypes above 0.001 were also found in blood.

There were TCR beta CDR3 regions amplified from RNA transcripts. The HTBI primer set served for first-round RT-PCR of the TCR CDR3. TCRdb recomputed calls from the multiplex PCR reads with MiXCR, one row per CDR3 protein. This table has some 690,000 distinct CDR3 sequences, 15% to 20% appearing once. Sequenced sample: blood. This chain connects TRBV5-1 to TRBJ2-2, with 7 bases aligning to TRBD1. The receptor was isolated from a man aged 50 to 60 with Graves' hyperthyroidism. CDR3 sequence: CTSSTKPGQYTGELFF. CDR3 DNA: TGCACCAGCAGCACGAAACCGGGACAGTACACCGGGGAGCTGTTTTTT.